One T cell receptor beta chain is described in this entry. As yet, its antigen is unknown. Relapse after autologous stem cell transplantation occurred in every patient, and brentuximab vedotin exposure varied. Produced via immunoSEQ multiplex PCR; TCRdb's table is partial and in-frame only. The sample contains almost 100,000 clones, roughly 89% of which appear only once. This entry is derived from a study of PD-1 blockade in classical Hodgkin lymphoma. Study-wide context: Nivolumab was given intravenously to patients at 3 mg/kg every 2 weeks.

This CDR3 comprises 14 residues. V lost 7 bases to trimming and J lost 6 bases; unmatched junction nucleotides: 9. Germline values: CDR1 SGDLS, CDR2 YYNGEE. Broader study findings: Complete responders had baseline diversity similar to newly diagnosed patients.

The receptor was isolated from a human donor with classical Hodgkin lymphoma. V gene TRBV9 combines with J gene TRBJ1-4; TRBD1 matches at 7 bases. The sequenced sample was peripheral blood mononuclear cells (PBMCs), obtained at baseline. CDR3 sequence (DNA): TGTGCCAGCTCCGGGGGGGACAGCGATGAAAAACTGTTTTTT. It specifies CASSGGDSDEKLFF.